These 28 T cell receptor beta chains were sequenced from one sample in a study of glioma-infiltrating T cells. Using RNA template, CDR3s of TCR alpha and beta were amplified with iRepertoire arm-PCR. MiXCR was run by TCRdb on the multiplex PCR reads, yielding one entry per CDR3 protein. The sample yields about 89,000 distinct CDR3 sequences, 23% seen once. Sequenced material: glioma tissue, nonneoplastic brain tissue, or PBMCs (not recorded which). The receptors here all came from a human donor with low-grade glioma or glioblastoma, undergoing nonglioma brain surgery, or in good health (not recorded which).

This chain connects TRBV29-1 to TRBJ2-7, with TRBD2 matching over 8 bases. The CDR3 extends over 14 amino acids. The germline V gene encodes CDR1 SQVTM and CDR2 ANQGSEA. The ends lost 4 bases at V and 7 bases at J; junction bases unmatched: 12. The CDR3: CSVGKREPYNEQYF. The CDR3 region has the DNA TGCAGCGTTGGCAAGCGGGAGCCTTACAATGAGCAGTACTTC.

The rearrangement joins TRBV29-1 to TRBJ2-4; 8 bases fit TRBD1. CDR1 is SQVTM, CDR2 ANQGSEA, per germline. This CDR3 is built from 14 residues. The ends lost 4 bases at V and 7 bases at J; junction bases unmatched: 9. The CDR3 protein is CSVGNRGIRNIQYF. The CDR3 DNA reads as TGCAGCGTTGGTAACAGGGGGATTCGTAACATTCAGTACTTC.

This clonotype was seen more than once but under ten times. This sequence joins TRBV29-1 and TRBJ1-5, with 7 positions matching TRBD1. Germline CDR1 and CDR2: SQVTM and ANQGSEA. The CDR3 contains 14 residues. With V trimmed by 6 bases and J by 0 bases, 5 bases remained unmatched. The CDR3 nucleotides read TGCAGCGTCGCGACAGGGTATAGCAATCAGCCCCAGCATTTT. Translation: CSVATGYSNQPQHF.

Details on this clonotype: A much larger clone lies one base from this, so it may be a read error. Given the absence of the conserved phenylalanine or tryptophan at the CDR3 end, a read error is likely. The chain is built from TRBV27 and TRBJ2-7; 11 bases agree with TRBD1. The V gene's germline CDR1 is MNHEY and CDR2 SMNVEV (reference sequence). J lost 6 bases, V lost 7 bases, and 8 bases had no gene match. This CDR3 has 14 residues. The CDR3 loop reads CASTLGQGAGEQYL. In nucleotides, the CDR3 is TGTGCCAGCACCCTTGGACAGGGGGCGGGCGAGCAGTACTTG.

This clonotype has more than one count but fewer than ten. The chain links TRBV7-2 to TRBJ2-3; possibly TRBD2 for D (6 bases). The germline V gene encodes CDR1 SGHTA and CDR2 FQGNSA. CDR3 length: 16 amino acids. With 2 bases removed from V and 0 bases from J, the gap between germline ends came to 12 bases. The DNA of the CDR3 is TGTGCCAGCAGCTTACGGGTGGGGGGAAGCACAGATACGCAGTATTTT. Amino acids: CASSLRVGGSTDTQYF.

About this clonotype itself: A much larger clone differs from this one at a single base, so this may be a read error. This rearrangement joins TRBV15 to TRBJ1-3; D may be TRBD1 (5 bases). Looked up from germline, CDR1 is LNHNV and CDR2 is YYDKDF (reference sequence). The CDR3 is 17 amino acids. The CDR3 region is CATSRDFGGTLGNTVYF. The CDR3 DNA follows: TGTGCCACCAGCAGGGACTTTGGAGGGACGTTGGGTAACACCGTATATTTT.

The sample holds many counts of this clonotype. The chain carries TRBV15 and TRBJ2-1, with 9 nucleotides matching TRBD1. J gave up 6 bases and V 5 bases, and 8 bases lay outside the gene matches. In germline, CDR1 is LNHNV, CDR2 YYDKDF (reference sequence). CDR3 length equals 15 residues. CDR3 residues: CATSYLGTGRNEQFF. CDR3 DNA sequence: TGTGCCACCAGCTACCTCGGGACAGGGCGCAATGAGCAGTTCTTC.

This clonotype was counted at least ten times. For the CDR3, the DNA is TGTGCCAGCAGCTTCTCCGGGAGCACAGATACGCAGTATTTT. It codes for CASSFSGSTDTQYF. This rearrangement joins TRBV5-4 to TRBJ2-3; the D is unclear. The CDR3 is 14 amino acids. Germline V gene sequence: CDR1 SGHNT, CDR2 YYREEE (reference sequence). The ends were cut back, 2 bases at V and 0 bases at J, with 7 bases in the middle.

This chain links TRBV4-1 with TRBJ1-3; D not resolved. The CDR3 runs 16 residues. Germline assignment: CDR1 MGHRA and CDR2 YSYEKL. Trimming cost V 0 bases and J 2 bases, with 11 bases left between them. CDR3 sequence: CASSQDTIRAGNTIYF. The CDR3 DNA reads TGCGCCAGCAGCCAAGACACGATTAGGGCTGGAAACACCATATATTTT.

This clonotype showed up many times. The chain combines TRBV6-1 with TRBJ1-6; possibly TRBD1 for D (6 bases). CDR3 size: 15 residues. Trimming removed 5 bases from V and 7 bases from J, with 15 bases in between. Looked up from germline, CDR1 is MNHNS and CDR2 is SASEGT. This CDR3 reads CASSSGTPMNSPLHF. The DNA for the CDR3 is TGTGCCAGCAGTTCGGGGACACCGATGAATTCACCCCTCCACTTT.

At least ten counts were recorded for this clonotype. The DNA for the CDR3 is TGCAGTGCTAGAGTTTCCGGCCCGGGGAAAGCTTTCTTT. It yields the protein CSARVSGPGKAFF. The chain recombines TRBV20-1 with TRBJ1-1; D not certain. The germline gives CDR1 DFQATT, CDR2 SNEGSKA (reference sequence). The CDR3 totals 13 residues. The V end was cut by 1 base, the J end by 9 bases, with 15 bases between.

This clonotype was counted many times. The genes are TRBV6-1 and TRBJ2-6; 12 bases agree with TRBD1. CDR1 is MNHNS and CDR2 is SASEGT in the germline V gene. CDR3 length equals 15 residues. V lost 10 bases to trimming and J lost 2 bases; unmatched junction nucleotides: 3. The CDR3 DNA reads as TGTGCCACCGGGACAGGGGGCGCTGGGGCCAACGTCCTGACTTTC. As protein: CATGTGGAGANVLTF.

This clonotype has a count of ten or more. V gene TRBV3-1 combines with J gene TRBJ1-2, with a possible D match to TRBD1 (6 bases). Germline V gene data show CDR1 as LGHDT and CDR2 as YNNKEL (reference sequence). The CDR3 length is 13 residues. Trimming shortened V by 2 bases and J by 4 bases, and 8 bases separated the two germline ends. As DNA, the CDR3 is TGTGCCAGCAGCCAACGGACAGCCTATGGCTACACCTTC. Translating gives CASSQRTAYGYTF.

Ten or more counts support this clonotype. V gene TRBV20-1 combines with J gene TRBJ1-2; D possibly corresponds to TRBD1 (5 bases). The germline gives CDR1 DFQATT, CDR2 SNEGSKA (reference sequence). V was clipped by 6 bases and J by 0 bases, with 14 bases between them. The CDR3 has 14 residues. CDR3: CSAVGDGANYGYTF. The CDR3 DNA reads TGCAGTGCCGTAGGGGATGGTGCTAACTATGGCTACACCTTC.

This clonotype has a count of ten or more. CDR3 amino acids: CASSYSPERGQFF. CDR3 nucleotide sequence: TGTGCCAGCAGTTACTCTCCTGAACGGGGGCAGTTCTTC. This rearrangement joins TRBV6-2 or TRBV6-3 to TRBJ2-1; a possible D gene is TRBD2 (5 bases). Germline V CDR1 and CDR2: MNHEY, SVGEGT. Trimming pared 0 bases from V and 12 bases from J, leaving 12 bases between. This CDR3 contains 13 residues.

This clonotype was detected only a few times. The gene calls are TRBV10-2 and TRBJ1-1; D is perhaps TRBD1 (6 bases). V was clipped by 6 bases and J by 0 bases, with 14 bases between them. Germline CDR1 reads WSHSY; CDR2 reads SAAADI. The CDR3 contains 15 residues. The CDR3 bases are TGCGCCAGCAGCACAGGGCTGGGGATGAACACTGAAGCTTTCTTT. Its translation: CASSTGLGMNTEAFF.

The chain links TRBV19 to TRBJ2-1; D uncertain. The CDR3 spans 15 residues. Trimming cost V 3 bases and J 6 bases, with 15 bases left between them. Germline loops: CDR1 LNHDA, CDR2 SQIVND (reference sequence). The CDR3 DNA sequence: TGTGCCAGTAGTATTGATCCCCAGTGGCGCAATGAGCAGTTCTTC. It translates to CASSIDPQWRNEQFF.

This clonotype is medium-sized (0.01 to 0.1%) in the sample. The chain is built from TRBV20-1 and TRBJ2-3; the D is unclear. In germline, CDR1 is DFQATT, CDR2 SNEGSKA (reference sequence). Trimming cost V 7 bases and J 0 bases, with 5 bases left between them. This CDR3 spans 11 amino acids. The CDR3 nucleotides are TGCAGTGAAGGCAGCACAGATACGCAGTATTTT. This codes for CSEGSTDTQYF.

With regard to this clonotype: One end of the junction does not line up with germline, which may come from a read error. The chain employs TRBV19 and TRBJ1-5, with D perhaps matching TRBD1 (6 bases). Germline V lookup: CDR1 LNHDA, CDR2 SQIVND (reference sequence). CDR3 length: 17 residues. CDR3 residues: CVSNAESRGVGYQPQHF. The CDR3 DNA follows: TGTGTCAGTAACGCCGAATCCAGGGGCGTGGGGTATCAGCCCCAGCATTTT.

On this clonotype: A much more abundant neighbour one base away suggests this may be a read error. This rearrangement joins TRBV19 to TRBJ2-3; 7 bases match TRBD1. Germline loops: CDR1 LNHDA, CDR2 SQIVND (reference sequence). The CDR3 is 15 residues long. V shed 9 bases, J shed 5 bases, and the junction held 14 bases outside the gene matches. The CDR3 sequence: CASRKGGQYIDTQYF. For the CDR3, the DNA is TGTGCCAGCAGAAAAGGGGGACAGTACATAGATACGCAGTATTTT.

This clonotype appeared many times. The rearrangement links TRBV29-1 to TRBJ2-7, with TRBD2 as a possible D gene (5 bases). Trimming cost V 2 bases and J 0 bases, with 11 bases left between them. Looked up from germline, CDR1 is SQVTM and CDR2 is ANQGSEA. CDR3 length: 14 residues. As DNA, the CDR3 is TGCAGCGTTGAAACGGGGAAAAGCTCCTACGAGCAGTACTTC. This encodes CSVETGKSSYEQYF.

As regards this clonotype: Just one base apart from a much larger clone, this may be a read error. The rearrangement joins TRBV3-1 to TRBJ1-1; D possibly corresponds to TRBD1 (5 bases). CDR3 size: 12 residues. Trimming left V 4 bases short and J 6 bases short, with 9 bases between. Per the germline V gene, CDR1 is LGHDT and CDR2 is YNNKEL (reference sequence). The DNA for the CDR3 is TGTGCCAGCAGCCTCGGGACGCCTGAAGCTTTCTTT. Residues: CASSLGTPEAFF.

This clonotype appeared many times. The gene calls are TRBV4-1 and TRBJ2-5, with 11 nucleotides matching TRBD2. This CDR3 contains 17 residues. In germline, CDR1 is MGHRA, CDR2 YSYEKL. Unmatched junction bases numbered 6, after V lost 1 base and J lost 2 bases. CDR3 in DNA: TGCGCCAGCAGCCAAGGCCTAGCGGGAGGTCCTCAAGAGACCCAGTACTTC. Its protein product is CASSQGLAGGPQETQYF.

At least ten counts were recorded for this clonotype. The V and J genes are TRBV15 and TRBJ2-7; TRBD2 matches at 8 bases. The CDR3 has 16 residues. J was trimmed by 0 bases and V by 1 base; bases with no gene match: 5. The germline V gene has CDR1 LNHNV and CDR2 YYDKDF (reference sequence). The CDR3 sequence is CATSRGWSGSSYEQYF. The CDR3 nucleotides are TGTGCCACCAGCAGAGGATGGAGCGGGAGCTCCTACGAGCAGTACTTC.

This clonotype was detected ten times or more. This rearrangement joins TRBV29-1 to TRBJ2-1; the match to TRBD2 covers 10 bases. Germline CDR1 reads SQVTM; CDR2 reads ANQGSEA. V lost 0 bases, J lost 8 bases, and 7 bases stayed unmatched. The CDR3 has 15 residues. In DNA, the CDR3 is TGCAGCGTTGAAGATCGAAGCGGGGGGGCCTATGAGCAGTTCTTC. This codes for CSVEDRSGGAYEQFF.

Regarding this clonotype: The CDR3 ends on some other residue instead of the conserved phenylalanine or tryptophan, so this is likely a read error. This chain uses TRBV20-1 with TRBJ1-2, with 9 bases lining up with TRBD1. The CDR3 has 15 residues. V was clipped by 3 bases and J by 4 bases; unmatched bases: 9. Germline assignment: CDR1 DFQATT and CDR2 SNEGSKA (reference sequence). CDR3 sequence reads: CSARPGQGFVYGYTL. In DNA form, the CDR3 reads TGCAGTGCTAGGCCGGGACAGGGATTCGTCTATGGCTACACCCTC.

This clonotype was counted many times. The chain combines TRBV5-4 with TRBJ2-7; 7 bases are shared with TRBD1. J gave up 2 bases and V 4 bases, and 12 bases lay outside the gene matches. The germline gives CDR1 SGHNT, CDR2 YYREEE (reference sequence). The CDR3 has 16 amino acids. The CDR3 DNA sequence: TGTGCCAGCAGCATACCGCTACAGGGGCGAACCTACGAGCAGTACTTC. Translating it yields CASSIPLQGRTYEQYF.

In regard to this clonotype: Here the CDR3 omits its conserved ending phenylalanine or tryptophan, so a read error is the likely source. The J gene is TRBJ2-7, the V gene TRBV20-1; D might be TRBD2 (5 bases). The length of the CDR3 is 12 residues. V was trimmed by 1 base and J by 7 bases, leaving 11 bases between them. The V gene's germline CDR1 is DFQATT and CDR2 SNEGSKA (reference sequence). CDR3: CSARGRRKEQYL. CDR3 nucleotide sequence: TGCAGTGCTAGAGGGCGGAGGAAAGAGCAGTACTTG.